The 4 T cell receptor beta chains presented below share a single source sample, sequenced in a study of T cells after yellow fever vaccination. TCRdb re-derived calls from the 5' RACE reads in MiXCR, one entry per CDR3 protein. The sample has around 590,000 distinct CDR3 sequences, around 12% seen once. Sequenced material: PBMCs, taken on the day of the yellow fever booster vaccination. These receptors were obtained from a man aged 25-40 years who received the YFV17D yellow fever vaccine.

This clonotype was found many times. The chain combines TRBV2 with TRBJ2-2, with D uncertain. The CDR3 sequence is 12 residues long. Trimming removed 5 bases at V and 7 bases at J, with 8 bases between. CDR1 and CDR2 from the germline V gene are SNHLY and FYNNEI. CDR3 DNA sequence: TGTGCCAGCAGTCAGGCTATCGGGGAGCTGTTTTTT. Translating it yields CASSQAIGELFF. The whole variable domain, remainder taken from reference TRBV2 and TRBJ2-2, is EPEVTQTPSHQVTQMGQEVILRCVPISNHLYFYWYRQILGQKVEFLVSFYNNEISEKSEIFDDQFSVERPDGSNFTLKIRSTKLEDSAMYFCASSQAIGELFFGEGSRLTVL.

CDR3: CSGVTGSNQPQHF. The CDR3, as DNA: TGCAGTGGGGTAACAGGGAGCAATCAGCCCCAGCATTTT. The gene calls are TRBV20-1 and TRBJ1-5; perhaps TRBD1 as D (6 bases). V lost 7 bases and J 1 base, leaving 11 bases between the germline ends. Germline CDR1 reads DFQATT; CDR2 reads SNEGSKA (reference sequence). This CDR3 is 13 amino acids long.

The chain uses TRBV6-5 and TRBJ2-3; 9 bases align to TRBD2. Germline V CDR1 and CDR2: MNHEY, SVGAGI. This CDR3 has 18 amino acids. V lost 4 bases, J lost 2 bases, and 13 bases stayed unmatched. The CDR3 nucleotides read TGTGCCAGCAGTTCGTACCGCAAGCGGGAGGTCAACACAGATACGCAGTATTTT. The encoded protein is CASSSYRKREVNTDTQYF.

In this sample, this clonotype turned up a few times. A clone one base away is much larger, so this may be a read error. This chain uses TRBV12-3 or TRBV12-4 with TRBJ2-6, with TRBD1 matching 7 bases. This CDR3 is 18 amino acids long. CDR3 nucleotide sequence: TGTGCCTGCAGTTTAGGACGCACAGGGGTAACTGGGGCCAACGTCCTGACTTTC. This codes for CACSLGRTGVTGANVLTF.